The 32 T cell receptor beta chains in this list originate from one sample, sequenced in a study of cytomegalovirus exposure and HLA in healthy donors (TCRdb year 2017). The library was produced with the immunoSEQ multiplex PCR assay. For the multiplex PCR, a mixture combining 60 forward primers for TCR Vbeta segments and 13 reverse primers for TCR Jbeta segments was used. Entries here come from immuneACCESS through TCRdb and include only in-frame sequences with V and J called. Some clones fail to appear in such tables; in the studies checked, an unresolved V gene covers under half of the shortfall, and the cause of the remainder is unknown. The sample table shows around 180,000 clones, and roughly 80% are seen once. The ten largest clones take up under 7% of the sample. Sequenced sample: PBMCs. The receptor source for this set is a woman aged 25 to 39 in good health and CMV-seropositive.

V and J are TRBV19 and TRBJ2-3; 11 bases match TRBD1. Looked up from germline, CDR1 is LNHDA and CDR2 is SQIVND (reference sequence). CDR3 size: 14 residues. Germline trimming cut 6 bases from V and 5 bases from J; bases unmatched to any gene: 4. CDR3 sequence: CASSYGTGGDTQYF. DNA of the CDR3: TGTGCCAGTAGCTACGGGACAGGGGGAGATACGCAGTATTTT.

The chain is built from TRBV18 and TRBJ2-5; D is perhaps TRBD2 (5 bases). The CDR3 contains 15 residues. Deletions cut 8 bases from V and 2 bases from J, with 18 bases between. The germline CDR1 and CDR2 sequences are KGHSH and LQKENI. CDR3 residues: CASTSIPGNQETQYF. The CDR3 DNA is TGTGCCAGCACATCAATTCCGGGGAATCAAGAGACCCAGTACTTC.

V is TRBV5-1 and J is TRBJ2-7; 13 nucleotides match TRBD2. The CDR3 sequence is 15 residues long. The junction had 6 bases not matched to a gene; V was cut back by 6 bases and J by 3 bases. Per germline, CDR1 SGHRS and CDR2 YFSETQ. The CDR3 loop is CASNRTSGRHYEQYF. The CDR3 nucleotides are TGCGCCAGCAATCGGACTAGCGGGAGACACTACGAGCAGTACTTC.

The chain recombines TRBV29-1 with TRBJ1-1; D might be TRBD1 (6 bases). The germline gives CDR1 SQVTM, CDR2 ANQGSEA. V shed 4 bases and J shed 0 bases, with 15 bases lying between them. The CDR3 sequence is 15 residues long. The CDR3 region is CSVGSPQGVNTEAFF. CDR3 nucleotide sequence: TGCAGCGTTGGGTCCCCACAGGGTGTGAACACTGAAGCTTTCTTT.

The genes are TRBV4-2 and TRBJ2-7; TRBD2 agrees at 9 bases. J lost 2 bases, V lost 2 bases, and 4 bases had no gene match. CDR3 size: 15 residues. Germline V lookup: CDR1 LGHNA, CDR2 YNFKEQ. CDR3 residues: CASSQQTSGTYEQYF. In nucleotides, the CDR3 is TGTGCCAGCAGCCAACAGACTAGCGGCACCTACGAGCAGTACTTC.

V is TRBV5-1 and J is TRBJ2-7, with TRBD1 as a possible D gene (6 bases). Deletions cut 7 bases from V and 3 bases from J, with 20 bases between. The germline gives CDR1 SGHRS, CDR2 YFSETQ. The CDR3 covers 15 residues. CDR3 in amino acids: CASSLPGTSVYEQYF. The CDR3 coding sequence is TGCGCCAGCTCCCTACCCGGGACATCAGTCTACGAGCAGTACTTC.

This rearrangement joins TRBV10-2 to TRBJ2-5; 7 nucleotides align to TRBD2. The J segment lost 5 bases and the V segment lost 7 bases, leaving 4 bases of the junction unmatched. CDR1 is WSHSY and CDR2 is SAAADI in the germline V gene. The CDR3 spans 12 residues. The CDR3 protein is CASMAGEETQYF. Here the CDR3 DNA reads TGCGCCAGCATGGCGGGGGAGGAGACCCAGTACTTC.

The V gene is TRBV29-1, the J gene TRBJ1-2; perhaps TRBD1 as D (5 bases). The CDR3 is made up of 13 amino acids. V lost 6 bases, J lost 5 bases, and 16 bases lay in between. In germline, CDR1 is SQVTM, CDR2 ANQGSEA. Written as DNA, the CDR3 is TGCAGCGTGCCTCGAAAGACAGATTATGGCTACACCTTC. Its protein product is CSVPRKTDYGYTF.

A single count supports this clone. This chain connects TRBV12-2 to TRBJ2-7; the listed D gene, TRBD1, was not tested against the DNA. TRBV12-2 represents a pseudogene. The CDR3 has 17 residues. CDR3 in amino acids: CASRLVGDRGRAYEQYF. CDR3 bases: TGTGCAAGTCGCTTAGTTGGGGACAGGGGCCGAGCATACGAGCAGTACTTC.

The gene calls are TRBV25-1 and TRBJ2-6, with TRBD2 matching 7 bases. The CDR3 is 16 amino acids. Per the germline V gene, CDR1 is MGHDK and CDR2 is SYGVNS. Losses at the gene ends were 8 bases for V and 2 bases for J; bases not matched to a gene: 9. The CDR3 sequence is CASQPQAGAGANVLTF. The CDR3 DNA reads as TGTGCCAGCCAACCCCAGGCGGGGGCTGGGGCCAACGTCCTGACTTTC.

The chain couples TRBV7-9 to TRBJ2-7; maybe TRBD2 (5 bases). CDR1 is SEHNR, CDR2 FQNEAQ, per germline (reference sequence). Trimming pared 0 bases from V and 11 bases from J, leaving 14 bases between. The CDR3 sequence is 13 residues long. Here the CDR3 reads CASSLAFPQEEYF. The DNA for the CDR3 is TGTGCCAGCAGCTTAGCGTTCCCCCAGGAGGAGTACTTC. Full variable domain (outside the CDR3, taken from reference TRBV7-9 and TRBJ2-7): DTGVSQNPRHKITKRGQNVTFRCDPISEHNRLYWYRQTLGQGPEFLTYFQNEAQLEKSRLLSDRFSAERPKGSFSTLEIQRTEQGDSAMYLCASSLAFPQEEYFGPGTRLTVT.

The V gene is TRBV4-2, the J gene TRBJ2-5; 10 nucleotides match TRBD1. The ends lost 0 bases at V and 7 bases at J; junction bases unmatched: 8. Germline V gives CDR1 LGHNA, CDR2 YNFKEQ. The CDR3 runs 16 residues. CDR3 protein: CASSQEPGQGLGTQYF. The CDR3 DNA sequence: TGTGCCAGCAGCCAAGAGCCGGGACAGGGGTTGGGGACCCAGTACTTC.

V is TRBV11-1 and J is TRBJ1-4; possibly TRBD1 for D (5 bases). From germline, CDR1 is SGHAT and CDR2 FQDESV (reference sequence). Deletions cut 5 bases from V and 7 bases from J, with 23 bases between. This CDR3 has 17 residues. CDR3 DNA sequence: TGTGCCAGCAGCCCCCACTTTGGCGCTCAGGGAGGTGAAAAACTGTTTTTT. Residues: CASSPHFGAQGGEKLFF. The full variable domain, with the rest looked up from reference TRBV11-1 and TRBJ1-4, is EAEVAQSPRYKITEKSQAVAFWCDPISGHATLYWYRQILGQGPELLVQFQDESVVDDSQLPKDRFSAERLKGVDSTLKIQPAELGDSAMYLCASSPHFGAQGGEKLFFGSGTQLSVL.

The chain combines TRBV5-1 with TRBJ2-7; 11 nucleotides agree with TRBD2. The trim removed 2 bases at V and 2 bases at J, leaving 9 bases unmatched. In germline, CDR1 is SGHRS, CDR2 YFSETQ. This CDR3 has 17 residues. The CDR3 sequence is CASSFLLAGEGAYEQYF. The DNA of the CDR3 is TGCGCCAGCAGCTTTCTACTAGCGGGAGAGGGTGCCTACGAGCAGTACTTC. The whole variable domain, remainder taken from reference TRBV5-1 and TRBJ2-7, is KAGVTQTPRYLIKTRGQQVTLSCSPISGHRSVSWYQQTPGQGLQFLFEYFSETQRNKGNFPGRFSGRQFSNSRSEMNVSTLELGDSALYLCASSFLLAGEGAYEQYFGPGTRLTVT.

The V gene is TRBV14, the J gene TRBJ1-2; tentatively, D is TRBD1 (6 bases). The ends were cut back, 0 bases at V and 3 bases at J, with 26 bases in the middle. The germline V gene has CDR1 SGHDN and CDR2 FVKESK. CDR3 length: 20 residues. The CDR3 nucleotides read TGTGCCAGCAGCCAAGATAGGACCTCCAGGGGCCCCGCCACCTACTATGGCTACACCTTC. It specifies CASSQDRTSRGPATYYGYTF.

The rearrangement links TRBV10-2 to TRBJ2-5; TRBD2 matches at 10 bases. The trim removed 6 bases at V and 5 bases at J, leaving 9 bases unmatched. Germline V lookup: CDR1 WSHSY, CDR2 SAAADI. The CDR3 sequence is 15 residues long. The DNA of the CDR3 is TGCGCCAGCAGCCGAAGCGGGGGGGCCAGGGAGACCCAGTACTTC. Protein sequence: CASSRSGGARETQYF.

The chain carries TRBV2 and TRBJ1-5; weak D call: TRBD1 (5 bases). Trimming left V 6 bases short and J 6 bases short, with 15 bases between. Looked up from germline, CDR1 is SNHLY and CDR2 is FYNNEI. The CDR3 sequence is 14 residues long. The DNA for the CDR3 is TGTGCCAGCAGGGGGCAGGCATATAGTCAGCCCCAGCATTTT. Residues: CASRGQAYSQPQHF.

The rearrangement links TRBV2 to TRBJ1-2; 10 bases line up with TRBD1. CDR1 SNHLY and CDR2 FYNNEI come from the germline V gene. The junction had 3 bases not matched to a gene; V was cut back by 2 bases and J by 6 bases. The length of the CDR3 is 14 residues. The CDR3 region is CASSEWTGGDGYTF. For the CDR3, the DNA is TGTGCCAGCAGTGAATGGACAGGGGGGGATGGCTACACCTTC.

The J gene is TRBJ2-7, the V gene TRBV5-5; 9 positions agree with TRBD1. Germline CDR1 reads SGHKS; CDR2 reads YYEKEE (reference sequence). With V trimmed by 4 bases and J by 1 base, 6 bases remained unmatched. CDR3 size: 15 residues. The CDR3 DNA sequence: TGTGCCAGCAGCACAATCGGGACAGGGTCCTACGAGCAGTACTTC. Its protein product is CASSTIGTGSYEQYF.

J is TRBJ1-2 and V is TRBV2; no definite D call. From germline, CDR1 is SNHLY and CDR2 FYNNEI. Trimming stripped 10 bases from V and 6 bases from J, with 21 bases between. The CDR3 sequence is 14 residues long. The CDR3: CATRGTSWKDGYTF. Written as DNA, the CDR3 is TGTGCCACCCGCGGTACATCATGGAAGGATGGCTACACCTTC.

The chain couples TRBV7-2 to TRBJ2-7, with D possibly matching TRBD1 (7 bases). The germline gives CDR1 SGHTA, CDR2 FQGNSA. This CDR3 is 14 amino acids long. Between the trimmed V and J ends, which lost 3 bases and 3 bases, there was a span of 12 bases. CDR3 bases: TGTGCCAGCAGCTTGGCAGGGGGACTCTACGAGCAGTACTTC. It codes for CASSLAGGLYEQYF.

The CDR3 reads CASGLSGANVLTF. CDR3 bases: TGTGCCAGCGGACTGTCTGGGGCCAACGTCCTGACTTTC. The rearrangement links TRBV6-5 to TRBJ2-6, with D tentatively TRBD2 (5 bases). V was clipped by 8 bases and J by 1 base, with 6 bases between them. Germline V lookup: CDR1 MNHEY, CDR2 SVGAGI. The CDR3 has 13 residues.

This clone was detected only once. This sequence joins TRBV7-9 and TRBJ2-3; 14 positions match TRBD2. This CDR3 region has 16 residues. Per germline, CDR1 SEHNR and CDR2 FQNEAQ (reference sequence). V gave up 6 bases and J gave up 5 bases; unmatched junction bases: 7. CDR3 amino acids: CASRTGTSGSLDTQYF. CDR3 sequence (DNA): TGTGCCAGCAGAACCGGGACTAGCGGGAGTTTAGATACGCAGTATTTT.

This chain links TRBV27 with TRBJ2-1; D may be TRBD1 (5 bases). V lost 3 bases, J lost 3 bases, and 12 bases lay in between. The CDR3 has 15 residues. Germline V CDR1 and CDR2: MNHEY, SMNVEV (reference sequence). In DNA, the CDR3 is TGTGCCAGCAGTTTGTTGAGACAGCGCTACAATGAGCAGTTCTTC. Protein: CASSLLRQRYNEQFF.

This clone occurred once. The chain recombines TRBV11-3 with TRBJ2-1; possible D gene TRBD1, 6 bases. There are 15 residues in the CDR3. The germline gives CDR1 SGHNT, CDR2 YENEEA. The germline V and J ends were trimmed by 4 bases and 6 bases, with 16 bases remaining between them. Here the CDR3 DNA reads TGTGCCAGCAGCTCGGGTTCGGGACAACTCAATGAGCAGTTCTTC. Protein: CASSSGSGQLNEQFF.

Turning to this clone: Other DNA sequences in this specimen translate into the identical CDR3. The chain employs TRBV6-1 and TRBJ1-5, with 9 bases lining up with TRBD1. Germline V gene lookup returns CDR1 MNHNS and CDR2 SASEGT. The CDR3 length is 14 residues. The V gene end was trimmed by 7 bases and the J gene end by 6 bases; junction bases not matched to a gene: 7. The CDR3 coding sequence is TGTGCCAGCACCCGGACAGGGGATGGTCAGCCCCAGCATTTT. Translation: CASTRTGDGQPQHF.

V gene TRBV6-6 combines with J gene TRBJ1-5; D is undetermined. Germline CDR1 and CDR2: MNHNY and SVGAGI (reference sequence). This CDR3 spans 13 amino acids. Trimming cost V 6 bases and J 8 bases, with 14 bases left between them. The CDR3 nucleotides read TGTGCCAGCAGCCGAATCAGGTCTGAGCCCCAGCATTTT. Protein: CASSRIRSEPQHF.

The DNA of the CDR3 is TGTGCCAGTAGTATGGGAGGACAGGGCCCCAATCAGCCCCAGCATTTT. Amino acid sequence: CASSMGGQGPNQPQHF. V and J are TRBV19 and TRBJ1-5, with TRBD1 identical over 8 bases. The CDR3 is made up of 16 amino acids. Losses at the gene ends were 3 bases for V and 3 bases for J; bases not matched to a gene: 7. Germline assignment: CDR1 LNHDA and CDR2 SQIVND (reference sequence). The full variable domain, rest sourced from reference TRBV19 and TRBJ1-5, is DGGITQSPKYLFRKEGQNVTLSCEQNLNHDAMYWYRQDPGQGLRLIYYSQIVNDFQKGDIAEGYSVSREKKESFPLTVTSAQKNPTAFYLCASSMGGQGPNQPQHFGDGTRLSIL.

This clone was observed once. The gene calls are TRBV2 and TRBJ2-7; 8 positions agree with TRBD2. CDR1 and CDR2 from the germline V gene are SNHLY and FYNNEI. V gave up 7 bases and J gave up 7 bases; unmatched junction bases: 9. The CDR3 is 13 residues long. The CDR3 spells CASTRGRFGEQYF. The CDR3, as DNA: TGTGCCAGCACTCGCGGGAGGTTTGGGGAGCAGTACTTC.

The gene calls are TRBV11-1 and TRBJ2-1, with TRBD2 identical over 7 bases. V shed 5 bases, J shed 9 bases, and the junction held 7 bases outside the gene matches. Germline CDR1 is SGHAT and CDR2 is FQDESV (reference sequence). This CDR3 comprises 13 residues. CDR3 protein: CASSLERDREQFF. DNA for the CDR3: TGTGCCAGCAGCCTTGAGCGGGATCGTGAGCAGTTCTTC.

The V gene is TRBV5-1, the J gene TRBJ1-5, with TRBD1 matching 7 bases. In germline, CDR1 is SGHRS, CDR2 YFSETQ. V dropped 4 bases and J dropped 4; count of bases not matched to a gene: 11. The CDR3 runs 16 residues. In nucleotides, the CDR3 is TGCGCCAGCAGCGCGGGGTTAGCAGGGGGGAATCAGCCCCAGCATTTT. Translating it yields CASSAGLAGGNQPQHF.

V and J are TRBV5-6 and TRBJ1-5, with TRBD1 matching over 10 bases. V was clipped by 4 bases and J by 4 bases; unmatched bases: 11. CDR3 size: 17 residues. Germline V gene lookup returns CDR1 SGHDT and CDR2 YYEEEE. The chain's CDR3 is CASSGGTGTGENQPQHF. The CDR3 DNA reads TGTGCCAGCAGCGGCGGGACCGGGACAGGGGAGAATCAGCCCCAGCATTTT.